These 25 T cell receptor beta chains were all obtained from the same sample, sequenced in a study of beta chain features in type 1 diabetes. Reverse transcription of all isolated RNA meant that expressed TCRB transcripts were sequenced. TCRdb's copy holds only in-frame clones and misses some; the assay was immunoSEQ multiplex PCR. This table holds approximately 110,000 clones, 40% found once. Sequenced input: stem cell memory CD4+ T cells from blood. These receptors were taken from a woman between 18 and 29 years old in good health.

This clone was seen a handful of times. V is TRBV14 and J is TRBJ2-1; D gene uncertain. Germline assignment: CDR1 SGHDN and CDR2 FVKESK. CDR3 length: 14 residues. V lost 0 bases, J lost 5 bases, and 8 bases lay in between. The CDR3 here is CASSQEWRNNEQFF. The CDR3 DNA reads TGTGCCAGCAGCCAAGAGTGGAGAAACAATGAGCAGTTCTTC.

This clone came up a few times. The chain links TRBV9 to TRBJ2-7; 10 nucleotides line up with TRBD2. This CDR3 spans 18 amino acids. J gave up 5 bases and V 2 bases, and 16 bases lay outside the gene matches. Germline V gene data show CDR1 as SGDLS and CDR2 as YYNGEE. The CDR3 here is CASSVGPISGRRVNEQYF. DNA of the CDR3: TGTGCCAGCAGCGTGGGTCCTATTAGCGGGAGGCGTGTCAACGAGCAGTACTTC.

This clone showed up just a few times. The rearrangement uses TRBV6-5 and TRBJ1-5, with D maybe TRBD1 (5 bases). The CDR3 has 14 residues. The V end was cut by 4 bases, the J end by 3 bases, with 10 bases between. CDR1 is MNHEY and CDR2 is SVGAGI in the germline V gene. The CDR3 protein is CASSSLQANQPQHF. The CDR3 nucleotides are TGTGCCAGCAGTTCCTTACAGGCCAATCAGCCCCAGCATTTT.

This clone was found many times. This chain joins TRBV7-9 and TRBJ2-3; weak D call: TRBD2 (6 bases). Germline-derived CDR1 and CDR2 are SEHNR and FQNEAQ (reference sequence). CDR3 length: 15 residues. V was pared by 3 bases and J by 5 bases, with 15 bases between. CDR3 in DNA: TGTGCCAGCAGCTTTCCCGGGAGAAAGGGAGATACGCAGTATTTT. Protein sequence: CASSFPGRKGDTQYF.

There are a few counts of this clone. The gene calls are TRBV29-1 and TRBJ1-4; no definite D call. The V and J ends lost 3 bases and 12 bases respectively, with 14 bases between them. The CDR3 spans 12 residues. Germline values: CDR1 SQVTM, CDR2 ANQGSEA. The CDR3 DNA reads TGCAGCGTTGACGTAAATGGCTTGGAACTGTTTTTT. Amino acids: CSVDVNGLELFF.

There are a few counts of this clone. J is TRBJ2-5 and V is TRBV7-8, with TRBD1 matching over 12 bases. V shed 6 bases and J 5 bases; nucleotides not matched to a gene: 13. CDR1 SGHVS and CDR2 FQNEAQ come from the germline V gene. The CDR3 has 17 amino acids. CDR3 residues: CASRPDPGQGAWETQYF. The CDR3 nucleotides read TGTGCCAGCAGGCCAGATCCGGGACAGGGGGCCTGGGAGACCCAGTACTTC.

In its sample, this clone was seen a few times. This chain uses TRBV18 with TRBJ2-1; TRBD2 agrees at 7 bases. V shed 0 bases and J 10 bases; nucleotides not matched to a gene: 12. The CDR3 runs to 16 residues. Germline-derived CDR1 and CDR2 are KGHSH and LQKENI. The CDR3 loop is CASSPPTGRTRREQFF. CDR3 nucleotide sequence: TGTGCCAGCTCACCACCGACCGGGAGGACCCGACGAGAGCAGTTCTTC.

This clone appeared a few times. CDR3 residues: CASNRLAQYEQYF. The CDR3 DNA reads as TGTGCCAGCAATCGTCTAGCGCAGTACGAGCAGTACTTC. The J gene is TRBJ2-7, the V gene TRBV2, with D maybe TRBD2 (6 bases). V lost 7 bases, J lost 4 bases, and 14 bases lay in between. From germline, CDR1 is SNHLY and CDR2 FYNNEI. The CDR3 extends over 13 amino acids.

This chain connects TRBV6-5 to TRBJ2-7; a weak D match, TRBD1 (6 bases). The V end was cut by 6 bases, the J end by 3 bases, with 15 bases between. The CDR3 is made up of 14 amino acids. Germline CDR1 reads MNHEY; CDR2 reads SVGAGI. This CDR3 reads CASRIQGTCYEQYF. The CDR3 DNA is TGTGCCAGCAGGATACAGGGTACGTGCTACGAGCAGTACTTC.

The chain is built from TRBV11-2 and TRBJ1-1; maybe TRBD1 (6 bases). From germline, CDR1 is SGHAT and CDR2 FQNNGV. CDR3 size: 14 residues. V was shortened by 4 bases and J by 1 base, with 10 bases between the two germline ends. CDR3 sequence reads: CASSSDSWNTEAFF. CDR3 coding DNA: TGTGCCAGCAGCTCGGACAGCTGGAACACTGAAGCTTTCTTT.

On this clone: This specimen includes other DNA sequences encoding the same CDR3. The chain links TRBV6-5 to TRBJ2-7; 10 positions match TRBD2. The length of the CDR3 is 14 residues. The ends lost 5 bases at V and 2 bases at J; junction bases unmatched: 3. Germline V gene data show CDR1 as MNHEY and CDR2 as SVGAGI. CDR3 sequence (DNA): TGTGCCAGCAGTACAAGCGGGAGGGCCTACGAGCAGTACTTC. Its protein is CASSTSGRAYEQYF.

This rearrangement joins TRBV6-4 to TRBJ2-2; 10 bases are a match to TRBD1. V lost 6 bases and J lost 7; bases outside the gene matches: 2. CDR1 MRHNA and CDR2 SNTAGT come from the germline V gene. The CDR3 has 13 amino acids. CDR3 residues: CASRGQGFGELFF. CDR3 coding DNA: TGTGCCAGCAGGGGACAGGGGTTCGGGGAGCTGTTTTTT.

The table lists this clone with a few counts. The rearrangement joins TRBV9 to TRBJ2-7, with D hard to call. The CDR3 is 14 amino acids. Germline-derived CDR1 and CDR2 are SGDLS and YYNGEE. Trimming shortened V by 0 bases and J by 2 bases, and 9 bases separated the two germline ends. This CDR3 is CASSVAPGPYEQYF. CDR3 bases: TGTGCCAGCAGCGTAGCTCCTGGCCCCTACGAGCAGTACTTC.

This clone was seen only a few times. The chain combines TRBV19 with TRBJ1-4, with D maybe TRBD1 (5 bases). The CDR3 spans 14 residues. CDR1 is LNHDA and CDR2 is SQIVND in the germline V gene (reference sequence). The V end lost 7 bases, the J end lost 5 bases, and 14 bases lay between the germline ends. This CDR3 is CASIGWGPNEKLFF. For the CDR3, the DNA is TGTGCCAGTATCGGCTGGGGCCCGAATGAAAAACTGTTTTTT.

This clone was seen a handful of times. This chain links TRBV5-4 with TRBJ2-2, with 7 bases fitting TRBD2. The germline CDR1 and CDR2 sequences are SGHNT and YYREEE (reference sequence). The CDR3 is made up of 15 amino acids. Trimming took 4 bases from V and 6 from J; bases not matched to a gene: 9. CDR3 sequence reads: CASSLTWRESGELFF. The CDR3 coding sequence is TGTGCCAGCAGCCTCACCTGGCGGGAGTCCGGGGAGCTGTTTTTT.

The sample holds a few counts of this clone. The V and J genes are TRBV29-1 and TRBJ1-5, with a weak D call TRBD1 (5 bases). Germline CDR1 is SQVTM and CDR2 is ANQGSEA. V dropped 4 bases and J dropped 3 bases, with 10 bases sitting between them. This CDR3 contains 13 residues. CDR3 in amino acids: CSVGSGLNQPQHF. CDR3 DNA sequence: TGCAGCGTTGGCTCAGGGCTCAATCAGCCCCAGCATTTT. Drawing the rest from reference TRBV29-1 and TRBJ1-5, the complete variable domain is SAVISQKPSRDICQRGTSLTIQCQVDSQVTMMFWYRQQPGQSLTLIATANQGSEATYESGFVIDKFPISRPNLTFSTLTVSNMSPEDSSIYLCSVGSGLNQPQHFGDGTRLSIL.

The chain has TRBV28 and TRBJ2-3; TRBD1 matches 9 bases. The CDR3 has 13 amino acids. V lost 11 bases, J lost 3 bases, and 6 bases stayed unmatched. Germline V lookup: CDR1 MDHEN, CDR2 SYDVKM. CDR3 bases: TGTGCCGGTAACAGGGGGCGGACAGATACGCAGTATTTT. It encodes CAGNRGRTDTQYF.

The gene calls are TRBV6-5 and TRBJ1-4, with D unclear. Trimming left V 2 bases short and J 9 bases short, with 10 bases between. The CDR3 totals 13 residues. Germline V CDR1 and CDR2: MNHEY, SVGAGI. The chain's CDR3 is CASSYRRSQKLFF. The CDR3 nucleotides read TGTGCCAGCAGTTACAGGCGGAGTCAAAAACTGTTTTTT.

This chain connects TRBV4-2 to TRBJ2-1; D call uncertain. V was trimmed by 1 base and J by 4 bases, leaving 8 bases between them. The germline CDR1 and CDR2 sequences are LGHNA and YNFKEQ. The CDR3 extends over 14 amino acids. The CDR3, as DNA: TGTGCCAGCAGCCAAGGAGAGACTTACAATGAGCAGTTCTTC. Translation gives CASSQGETYNEQFF.

This clone was seen a few times. The chain links TRBV7-9 to TRBJ2-2, with D unclear. CDR1 is SEHNR and CDR2 is FQNEAQ in the germline V gene (reference sequence). V lost 0 bases and J lost 0, with 5 bases in between. CDR3 length: 15 residues. As DNA, the CDR3 is TGTGCCAGCAGCTTAGCAGCTACGAACACCGGGGAGCTGTTTTTT. It translates to CASSLAATNTGELFF. The complete variable domain, with remaining parts taken from reference TRBV7-9 and TRBJ2-2, reads DTGVSQNPRHKITKRGQNVTFRCDPISEHNRLYWYRQTLGQGPEFLTYFQNEAQLEKSRLLSDRFSAERPKGSFSTLEIQRTEQGDSAMYLCASSLAATNTGELFFGEGSRLTVL.

Only a few counts were recorded for this clone. V and J are TRBV28 and TRBJ1-1, with 7 bases matching TRBD1. The CDR3 contains 14 residues. The germline CDR1 and CDR2 sequences are MDHEN and SYDVKM. V was pared by 7 bases and J by 6 bases, with 11 bases of the junction left unmatched. The DNA of the CDR3 is TGTGCCAGCAACTTAAACGACGGGACAGCTGAAGCTTTCTTT. As protein: CASNLNDGTAEAFF.

This clone was seen a few times. This chain uses TRBV10-2 with TRBJ1-5; TRBD1 is a possible D gene (5 bases). Per germline, CDR1 WSHSY and CDR2 SAAADI. V lost 0 bases and J lost 6, with 12 bases in between. The CDR3 is made up of 15 amino acids. The CDR3 sequence is CASSESTEGSQPQHF. The DNA for the CDR3 is TGCGCCAGCAGTGAGTCGACGGAGGGGAGTCAGCCCCAGCATTTT.

The chain recombines TRBV19 with TRBJ2-7; 7 bases match TRBD2. From germline, CDR1 is LNHDA and CDR2 SQIVND (reference sequence). Trimming took 3 bases from V and 1 from J; bases not matched to a gene: 6. The CDR3 covers 15 residues. CDR3 region: CASSIPSGESYEQYF. The CDR3 coding sequence is TGTGCCAGTAGTATCCCTAGCGGAGAGTCCTACGAGCAGTACTTC.

The CDR3 loop is CASSVGTRSYNEQFF. The CDR3 DNA follows: TGTGCCAGCAGCGTAGGGACTCGATCCTACAATGAGCAGTTCTTC. V and J are TRBV9 and TRBJ2-1, with a possible D match to TRBD2 (5 bases). The germline V and J ends were trimmed by 0 bases and 1 base, with 8 bases remaining between them. From germline, CDR1 is SGDLS and CDR2 YYNGEE. The CDR3 has 15 residues.

The CDR3 nucleotides read TGTGCCTGGAGGGTTAGCTACATGAACACTGAAGCTTTCTTT. Protein product: CAWRVSYMNTEAFF. The chain has TRBV30 and TRBJ1-1; no definite D call. Germline assignment: CDR1 GTSNPN and CDR2 SVGIG (reference sequence). With 3 bases removed from V and 0 bases from J, the gap between germline ends came to 11 bases. The CDR3 runs 14 residues. Full variable domain (missing parts from reference TRBV30 and TRBJ1-1): SQTIHQWPATLVQPVGSPLSLECTVEGTSNPNLYWYRQAAGRGLQLLFYSVGIGQISSEVPQNLSASRPQDRQFILSSKKLLLSDSGFYLCAWRVSYMNTEAFFGQGTRLTVV.